The clone carrying this T cell receptor beta chain was recorded a few times. Its antigen is currently unknown. This may stem from a read error, because a much larger clone lies one nucleotide away. TCRdb reanalysed the 5' RACE reads using MiXCR and keeps one entry per CDR3 protein. The table has under 11,000 distinct CDR3 sequences, roughly a quarter seen once; the top ten hold roughly 3.2%. Cells sorted as Tregs were CD4+, CD25+ and CD127-/low. Germline V gene sequence: CDR1 LGHDT, CDR2 YNNKEL (reference sequence). CDR3 length: 15 amino acids. General observations from the study: Tumor memory CD4+ T cell TCR gene usage was found to cluster with blood and lymph node memory CD4+ cells and with lymph node naive CD4+ cells.

The sequence came from a female donor with breast cancer. This chain uses TRBV3-1 with TRBJ2-7; 7 positions match TRBD1. The sequenced material came from Tregs sorted from a lymph node. The CDR3 coding sequence is TGTGCCAGCAGCCAACTCGAGGGGGCCTCCTACGTGCAGTACTTC. The encoded protein is CASSQLEGASYVQYF.